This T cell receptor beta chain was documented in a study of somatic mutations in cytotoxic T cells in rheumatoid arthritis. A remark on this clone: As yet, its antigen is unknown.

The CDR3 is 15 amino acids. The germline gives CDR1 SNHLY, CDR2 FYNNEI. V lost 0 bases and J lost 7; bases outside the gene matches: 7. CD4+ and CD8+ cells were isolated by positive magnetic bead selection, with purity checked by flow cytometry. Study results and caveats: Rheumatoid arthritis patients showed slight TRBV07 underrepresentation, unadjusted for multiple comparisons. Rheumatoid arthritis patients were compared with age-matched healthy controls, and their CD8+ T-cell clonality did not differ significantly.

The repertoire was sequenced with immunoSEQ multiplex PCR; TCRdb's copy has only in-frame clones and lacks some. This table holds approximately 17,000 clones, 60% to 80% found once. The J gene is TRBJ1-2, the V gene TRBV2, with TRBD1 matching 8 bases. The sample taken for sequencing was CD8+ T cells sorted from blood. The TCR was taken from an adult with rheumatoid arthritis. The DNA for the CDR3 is TGTGCCAGCAGTGAAGCAGGCAGGGGGCAGGTTGGCTACACCTTC. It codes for CASSEAGRGQVGYTF.